These T cell receptor beta chains were read from a single sample in a study of blood T cells in healthy people across ages. Via MiXCR, TCRdb re-called the 5' RACE reads, giving one row per CDR3 protein. The table records around 1,500,000 distinct CDR3 sequences, 25% to 30% of them present only once. The specimen sequenced was blood. These TCRs come from a woman aged 30 to 39 in good health. Both conserved end residues are part of each CDR3. A D gene is named only where the DNA matches it firmly. Size values are once, few and many counts, or a class for expanded clones, and some rows have none.

CDR3 protein: CASGGFHSGANVRTF; CDR3 DNA: TGTGCCAGCGGGGGGTTCCACTCTGGGGCCAACGTCCGGACTTTC; clone size: .; J gene: TRBJ2-6; V gene: TRBV28; D gene: .
CDR3 protein: CASSQVGGGSSYEQYF; CDR3 DNA: TGTGCCAGCAGCCAAGTCGGAGGGGGGTCCTCCTACGAGCAGTACTTC; clone size: few; J gene: TRBJ2-7; V gene: TRBV4-2; D gene: .
CDR3 protein: CASSHGDEYEQYF; CDR3 DNA: TGCGCCAGCAGCCACGGGGACGAGTACGAGCAGTACTTC; clone size: few; J gene: TRBJ2-7; V gene: TRBV4-3; D gene: .
CDR3 protein: CASSAMDSPYEQYF; CDR3 DNA: TGTGCCAGCTCAGCCATGGACAGCCCCTACGAGCAGTACTTC; clone size: .; J gene: TRBJ2-7; V gene: TRBV18; D gene: .
CDR3 protein: CSSWDSVNTDTQYF; CDR3 DNA: TGTTCGTCTTGGGACTCGGTTAACACAGATACGCAGTATTTT; clone size: few; J gene: TRBJ2-3; V gene: TRBV6-1; D gene: .
CDR3 protein: CASSVDGRQTDTQYF; CDR3 DNA: TGTGCCAGCAGCGTAGATGGCAGGCAGACAGATACGCAGTATTTT; clone size: few; J gene: TRBJ2-3; V gene: TRBV9; D gene: .
CDR3 protein: CASSLARDSAYEQYF; CDR3 DNA: TGTGCCAGCAGCTTAGCCCGGGACAGTGCCTACGAGCAGTACTTC; clone size: .; J gene: TRBJ2-7; V gene: TRBV7-9; D gene: TRBD1
CDR3 protein: CASSRHRGTGELFF; CDR3 DNA: TGTGCCAGCAGTCGGCACAGGGGAACCGGGGAGCTGTTTTTT; clone size: .; J gene: TRBJ2-2; V gene: TRBV12-3/TRBV12-4; D gene: TRBD1
CDR3 protein: CASSVLETETQYF; CDR3 DNA: TGTGCCAGCTCCGTACTAGAGACAGAGACCCAGTACTTC; clone size: .; J gene: TRBJ2-5; V gene: TRBV18; D gene: .
CDR3 protein: CASSLASAGRRETQYF; CDR3 DNA: TGTGCCAGCAGCTTAGCGTCGGCAGGGAGGAGAGAGACCCAGTACTTC; clone size: few; J gene: TRBJ2-5; V gene: TRBV7-9; D gene: .
CDR3 protein: CASSKVEDRSGYTF; CDR3 DNA: TGTGCCAGCAGCAAAGTAGAGGACAGATCTGGCTACACCTTC; clone size: many; J gene: TRBJ1-2; V gene: TRBV21-1; D gene: .
CDR3 protein: CASSGGDGVRPWGRQYF; CDR3 DNA: TGTGCCAGCAGTGGCGGCGACGGCGTGCGGCCCTGGGGGAGGCAGTATTTT; clone size: once; J gene: TRBJ2-3; V gene: TRBV2; D gene: .
CDR3 protein: CASSQETGTGTEAFF; CDR3 DNA: TGCGCCAGCAGCCAAGAGACAGGCACGGGAACTGAAGCTTTCTTT; clone size: .; J gene: TRBJ1-1; V gene: TRBV4-1; D gene: .
CDR3 protein: CASGLVLARGQPNEKLFF; CDR3 DNA: TGTGCTAGTGGTTTGGTACTAGCCAGGGGGCAGCCTAATGAAAAACTGTTTTTT; clone size: .; J gene: TRBJ1-4; V gene: TRBV12-5; D gene: TRBD1
CDR3 protein: CASRAGGAGELFF; CDR3 DNA: TGTGCCAGCAGGGCGGGGGGCGCCGGGGAGCTGTTTTTT; clone size: .; J gene: TRBJ2-2; V gene: TRBV12-3/TRBV12-4; D gene: TRBD2
CDR3 protein: CAISESGDEQPQHF; CDR3 DNA: TGTGCCATCAGTGAGTCAGGGGACGAACAGCCCCAGCATTTT; clone size: .; J gene: TRBJ1-5; V gene: TRBV10-3; D gene: .
CDR3 protein: CASGLGLAGTYNEQFF; CDR3 DNA: TGTGCCAGCGGTTTGGGACTAGCGGGGACCTACAATGAGCAGTTCTTC; clone size: .; J gene: TRBJ2-1; V gene: TRBV2; D gene: TRBD2
CDR3 protein: CASSLVARQQGEQYF; CDR3 DNA: TGTGCCAGCAGCTTGGTAGCTCGGCAGCAAGGCGAGCAGTACTTC; clone size: .; J gene: TRBJ2-7; V gene: TRBV5-5; D gene: .
CDR3 protein: CASSYEGGAENEQFF; CDR3 DNA: TGTGCCAGCAGTTACGAGGGAGGCGCGGAGAATGAGCAGTTCTTC; clone size: .; J gene: TRBJ2-1; V gene: TRBV6-6; D gene: .
CDR3 protein: CASSLIRVGGAPLHF; CDR3 DNA: TGTGCCAGCAGCCTCATCAGGGTCGGGGGGGCACCCCTCCACTTT; clone size: .; J gene: TRBJ1-6; V gene: TRBV28; D gene: .
CDR3 protein: CASSLVGPTRGEQYF; CDR3 DNA: TGCGCCAGCAGCTTGGTGGGACCGACTCGAGGGGAGCAGTACTTC; clone size: .; J gene: TRBJ2-5; V gene: TRBV5-1; D gene: .
CDR3 protein: CASSGRTGRNTEAFF; CDR3 DNA: TGCGCCAGCAGCGGACGGACAGGGAGGAACACTGAAGCTTTCTTT; clone size: .; J gene: TRBJ1-1; V gene: TRBV5-1; D gene: TRBD1
CDR3 protein: CASSVANRGYETQYF; CDR3 DNA: TGTGCCAGCAGCGTAGCTAACCGGGGCTACGAGACCCAGTACTTC; clone size: few; J gene: TRBJ2-5; V gene: TRBV9; D gene: .
CDR3 protein: CASSLAGGGYSNQPQHF; CDR3 DNA: TGTGCCAGCAGTTTAGCGGGTGGGGGTTATAGCAATCAGCCCCAGCATTTT; clone size: .; J gene: TRBJ1-5; V gene: TRBV12-3/TRBV12-4; D gene: .
CDR3 protein: CASSQDDSLASSTDTQYF; CDR3 DNA: TGCGCCAGCAGCCAAGACGATTCCCTAGCGTCCAGTACAGATACGCAGTATTTT; clone size: few; J gene: TRBJ2-3; V gene: TRBV4-1; D gene: .
CDR3 protein: CSASSSGRAEEQFF; CDR3 DNA: TGCAGTGCTAGTTCTAGCGGGAGGGCCGAGGAGCAGTTCTTC; clone size: few; J gene: TRBJ2-1; V gene: TRBV20-1; D gene: TRBD2
CDR3 protein: CASSFGGRRSDQPQHF; CDR3 DNA: TGTGCCAGCAGTTTTGGTGGTCGGCGGAGCGATCAGCCCCAGCATTTT; clone size: .; J gene: TRBJ1-5; V gene: TRBV28; D gene: .
CDR3 protein: CASSLSGDLDTQYF; CDR3 DNA: TGTGCCAGCAGTTTATCGGGGGACCTGGATACGCAGTATTTT; clone size: many; J gene: TRBJ2-3; V gene: TRBV27; D gene: .
CDR3 protein: CAISESGLYGYTF; CDR3 DNA: TGTGCCATCAGTGAGTCCGGACTCTATGGCTACACCTTC; clone size: .; J gene: TRBJ1-2; V gene: TRBV10-3; D gene: .
CDR3 protein: CASKEGRVYEKLFF; CDR3 DNA: TGCGCCAGCAAGGAGGGGCGGGTGTATGAAAAACTGTTTTTT; clone size: .; J gene: TRBJ1-4; V gene: TRBV5-1; D gene: .
CDR3 protein: CASSLGYRGDYGYTF; CDR3 DNA: TGTGCCAGCAGCTTAGGTTACAGGGGCGACTATGGCTACACCTTC; clone size: .; J gene: TRBJ1-2; V gene: TRBV7-2; D gene: TRBD1
CDR3 protein: CASSSPYGLMPSTDTQYF; CDR3 DNA: TGTGCCAGCAGCTCCCCGTACGGACTCATGCCTAGCACAGATACGCAGTATTTT; clone size: .; J gene: TRBJ2-3; V gene: TRBV11-2; D gene: .
CDR3 protein: CASSFSSGLYQETQDF; CDR3 DNA: TGTGCCAGCAGCTTCTCTAGCGGTCTGTACCAAGAGACCCAGGACTTC; clone size: few; J gene: TRBJ2-5; V gene: TRBV7-2; D gene: TRBD2
CDR3 protein: CASSEGILRDEKLFF; CDR3 DNA: TGTGCCAGCAGTGAAGGAATCCTGCGGGATGAAAAACTGTTTTTT; clone size: .; J gene: TRBJ1-4; V gene: TRBV2; D gene: .
CDR3 protein: CASSLGTDVYTF; CDR3 DNA: TGTGCCAGCAGTCTTGGGACGGATGTCTACACCTTC; clone size: .; J gene: TRBJ1-2; V gene: TRBV25-1; D gene: .
CDR3 protein: CASSKWTGRSGANVLTF; CDR3 DNA: TGTGCCAGTAGTAAATGGACAGGGAGATCTGGGGCCAACGTCCTGACTTTC; clone size: few; J gene: TRBJ2-6; V gene: TRBV19; D gene: TRBD1
CDR3 protein: CSAHGQFKTYEQYF; CDR3 DNA: TGCAGTGCCCATGGACAGTTCAAGACCTACGAGCAGTACTTC; clone size: .; J gene: TRBJ2-7; V gene: TRBV20-1; D gene: .